This is a list of T cell receptor beta chains from one sample in a study of cytomegalovirus exposure and HLA in healthy donors. TCRdb's table, derived via immunoSEQ multiplex PCR, lists solely in-frame clones and lacks some. This table has over 200,000 clones, over 65% appearing once. Sequencing input: PBMCs. Receptor source: a woman aged 60-70 years in good health and CMV-seropositive. Each CDR3 is given without its conserved first and last residue. Fields, in order: V gene, clone size, CDR3 protein. Size is omitted from some rows. Given values are once, few, many or a class for expanded clones.

TRBV18,NA,ASSPTSGSWYKETQY
TRBV4-3,NA,ASSQGAGNTIY
TRBV5-1,NA,ASSLVTGTDTQY
TRBV10-3,NA,AIRPGLAGGSVHEQY
TRBV7-2,NA,ASSSRGGRRQETQY
TRBV5-4,NA,ASSPTSAERGQY
TRBV9,NA,ASSIQDSNTEAF
TRBV2,few,ASSDGGTDTQY
TRBV5-1,NA,ASSLPPRGGYT
TRBV6-6,NA,ASSSRTSGSLYTQY
TRBV5-1,NA,ASSLAPGLSNQPQH
TRBV5-5,NA,ASSLWGYNQPQH
TRBV9,NA,ASSVGGQDTYEQY
TRBV5-3,NA,ARSSGQGKTTNEKLF
TRBV7-9,NA,ASSLRSSGYT
TRBV5-4,NA,ASSFGTGFSYEQY
TRBV6-6,NA,ASSYTGTGGQETQY
TRBV30,NA,AWSVLGTVDQPQH
TRBV5-5,NA,ASSLAAGEYSPLH
TRBV10-1,NA,ASRAGPMNTEAF
TRBV7-6,NA,ASSSPTSGTYEQY
TRBV6-1,NA,ATSPGQHYEQY
TRBV27,NA,ASSLNRGWGGDNEQF
TRBV5-4,NA,ASSLGTGSSYEQY
TRBV6-1,few,ASSATSGEIYEQY
TRBV2,NA,ASSEVRGYQPQH
TRBV13,NA,ASSLDKNTEAF
TRBV10-1,few,ASSASGPGELF
TRBV19,NA,ASSDRGPTQY
TRBV6-6,NA,ASSPGQFAGYT
TRBV7-9,NA,ASVQGAENEQF
TRBV7-2,NA,ASSLALQGEQF
TRBV27,NA,ASSAQGIYQPQH
TRBV2,NA,ASRGGSGNQPQH
TRBV5-1,NA,ASSLGTFQGRNGYT
TRBV6-1,NA,ASSMGLSGNTIY
TRBV5-1,NA,ASSVQGSNTEAF
TRBV7-6,few,ASSPHRDTFQETQY
TRBV27,NA,ASSLAGLGGYEQY
TRBV12-5,NA,ASGFSLSGRAQSYNEQF
TRBV27,once,ASRWDRGSEQY
TRBV5-4,NA,ASSLGGDLAKNIQY
TRBV29-1,NA,SVDWTAEAF
TRBV7-2,few,AAAYDGNTIY
TRBV9,NA,ASSPLAGGPTETQY
TRBV6-1,few,ASRGTGGAWNEQF
TRBV6-6,NA,ASSGLSNQPQH
TRBV25-1,NA,ASSVSDRGAGGYT
TRBV6-1,NA,ASRGGEAGANVLT